This is a list of T cell receptor beta chains from one sample in a study of tumor-infiltrating lymphocytes in primary liver carcinoma. MiXCR, run by TCRdb on the multiplex PCR reads, gives a single entry per CDR3 protein. Among 95,000 to 150,000 distinct CDR3 sequences listed, around 62% were seen once. Material for sequencing was liver tumor tissue from sampling region 1. These TCRs come from a woman aged 60-75 years with primary liver carcinoma and hepatitis B virus infection. The conserved cysteine and the conserved F or W are not part of the CDR3 here. Each record gives: J gene, V gene, CDR3 protein.

j_gene: TRBJ2-7
v_gene: TRBV13
CDR3aa: ASSARRRTYEQY

j_gene: TRBJ2-4
v_gene: TRBV28
CDR3aa: ASREPPGQTSLTKNIQY

j_gene: TRBJ1-1
v_gene: TRBV10-3
CDR3aa: AISESIGLDTEAF

j_gene: TRBJ2-7
v_gene: TRBV4-2
CDR3aa: ASSQPGTSGYEQY

j_gene: TRBJ2-7
v_gene: TRBV11-2
CDR3aa: DSSPQAGHSYEQY

j_gene: TRBJ2-1
v_gene: TRBV29-1
CDR3aa: SVDENNEQF

j_gene: TRBJ2-7
v_gene: TRBV28
CDR3aa: ASRDAGTSYEQY

j_gene: TRBJ2-3
v_gene: TRBV5-1
CDR3aa: ASIVAPGLQGTDTQY

j_gene: TRBJ2-3
v_gene: TRBV5-4
CDR3aa: ASSFSGGADAQY

j_gene: TRBJ2-5
v_gene: TRBV6-1
CDR3aa: ASSDLSFRGRQTQY

j_gene: TRBJ2-2
v_gene: TRBV10-1
CDR3aa: ASSELAVGELF

j_gene: TRBJ2-4
v_gene: TRBV29-1
CDR3aa: RVEHGARNIQY

j_gene: TRBJ1-3
v_gene: TRBV12-3/TRBV12-4
CDR3aa: ASRRGDENAIY

j_gene: TRBJ2-5
v_gene: TRBV7-8
CDR3aa: ASSSALLGAEETQY

j_gene: TRBJ2-7
v_gene: TRBV5-6
CDR3aa: ASSLRLATHEQY

j_gene: TRBJ2-7
v_gene: TRBV11-2
CDR3aa: TNTREAGGSYEQY

j_gene: TRBJ1-2
v_gene: TRBV11-2
CDR3aa: TRSLEGASGGGYT

j_gene: TRBJ2-1
v_gene: TRBV28
CDR3aa: ASSPHLRYNEQF

j_gene: TRBJ2-3
v_gene: TRBV5-1
CDR3aa: ASSLEGRPTDTQY

j_gene: TRBJ2-1
v_gene: TRBV12-3/TRBV12-4
CDR3aa: ASSLGTNSYNEQF